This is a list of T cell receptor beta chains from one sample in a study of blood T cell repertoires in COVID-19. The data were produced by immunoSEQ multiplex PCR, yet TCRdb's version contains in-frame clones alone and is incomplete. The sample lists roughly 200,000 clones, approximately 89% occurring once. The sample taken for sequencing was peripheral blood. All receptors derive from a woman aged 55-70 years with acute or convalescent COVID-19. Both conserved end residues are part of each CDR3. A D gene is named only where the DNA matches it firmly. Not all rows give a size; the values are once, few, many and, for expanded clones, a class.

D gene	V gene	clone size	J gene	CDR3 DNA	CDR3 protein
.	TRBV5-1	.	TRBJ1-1	TGCGCCAGCAGCGCGAGAGAAAGCGCGAACACTGAAGCTTTCTTT	CASSARESANTEAFF
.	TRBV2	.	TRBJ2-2	TGTGCCAGCAGTAGCGGTAACACCGGGGAGCTGTTTTTT	CASSSGNTGELFF
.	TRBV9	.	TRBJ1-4	TGTGCCAGCAGCGTAGGAGGTATTAATGAAAAACTGTTTTTT	CASSVGGINEKLFF
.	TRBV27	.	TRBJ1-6	TGTGCCAGCAGTTTAATCGGGGGAGGTTCACCCCTCCACTTT	CASSLIGGGSPLHF
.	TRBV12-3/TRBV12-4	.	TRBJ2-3	TGTGCCAGCAGTTTCAACACAGATACGCAGTATTTT	CASSFNTDTQYF
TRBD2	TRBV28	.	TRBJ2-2	TGTGCCAGCAGTCCGAACGGGAGGCGCACCGGGGAGCTGTTTTTT	CASSPNGRRTGELFF
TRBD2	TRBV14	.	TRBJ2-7	TGTGCCAGCAGCCGGTGGACTAGCGGCGAGCAGTACTTC	CASSRWTSGEQYF
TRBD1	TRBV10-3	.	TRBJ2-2	TGTGCCTCCTCGACAGGGACCACCGGGGAGCTGTTTTTT	CASSTGTTGELFF
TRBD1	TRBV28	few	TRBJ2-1	TGTGCCAGCACCTGGGACAGGGCGTTGTACAATGAGCAGTTCTTC	CASTWDRALYNEQFF
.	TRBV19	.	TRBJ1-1	TGTGCCAGTAGTACCGTAATGAACACTGAAGCTTTCTTT	CASSTVMNTEAFF
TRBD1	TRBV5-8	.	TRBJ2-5	TGTGCCAGCAGCCGGGACAGGGGCAGGAAGACCCAGTACTTC	CASSRDRGRKTQYF
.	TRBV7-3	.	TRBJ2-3	TGTGCCAGCAGCGAACAGGGAGGGGGCACAGATACGCAGTATTTT	CASSEQGGGTDTQYF
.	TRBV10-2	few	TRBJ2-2	TGCGCCAGCAGCGTGACTCAGACCGGGGAGCTGTTTTTT	CASSVTQTGELFF
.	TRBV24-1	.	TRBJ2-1	TGTGCCACCAGTGATTTTGACTCCAGCTCCTACAATGAGCAGTTCTTC	CATSDFDSSSYNEQFF
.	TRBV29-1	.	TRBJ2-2	TGCAGCGTTGACGGACAACAGACCGGGGAGCTGTTTTTT	CSVDGQQTGELFF
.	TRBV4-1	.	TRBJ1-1	TGCGCCAGCAGTCAAGATGGGGGCGGCGGGACTGAAGCTTTCTTT	CASSQDGGGGTEAFF
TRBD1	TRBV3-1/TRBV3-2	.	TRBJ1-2	TGTGCCAGCAGCCATCGCCTACAGGGGGTAGGCTATGGCTACACCTTC	CASSHRLQGVGYGYTF
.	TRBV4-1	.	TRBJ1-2	TGCGCCAGCAGCCAAGGGAGAGGCAGGGAGGATGGCTACACCTTC	CASSQGRGREDGYTF
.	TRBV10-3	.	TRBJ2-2	TGTGCCATCTCACCGCAGACAGGCACCGGGGAGCTGTTTTTT	CAISPQTGTGELFF
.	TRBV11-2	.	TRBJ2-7	TGTGCCAGCAGCCTGACAGACACCTACGAGCAGTACTTC	CASSLTDTYEQYF
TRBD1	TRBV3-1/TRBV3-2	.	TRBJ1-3	TGTGCCAGCAGCCAAGTAGTAAAGGGTCGACAGGGTGCTGGAAACACCATATATTTT	CASSQVVKGRQGAGNTIYF
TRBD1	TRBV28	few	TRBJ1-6	TGTGCCAGCAGTTTACGGACAGGGAAAAATTCACCCCTCCACTTT	CASSLRTGKNSPLHF
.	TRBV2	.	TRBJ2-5	TGTGCCAGCAGTGAAAGGGCTAGCTCTTGGCGAGAGACCCAGTACTTC	CASSERASSWRETQYF
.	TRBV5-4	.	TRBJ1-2	TGTGCCGGCACCAACGAGATGAGGGATGGCTACACCTTC	CAGTNEMRDGYTF
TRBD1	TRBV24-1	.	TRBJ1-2	TGTGCCACCAGTGACCGAAGCGGGACAGGGGATGGCTACACCTTC	CATSDRSGTGDGYTF
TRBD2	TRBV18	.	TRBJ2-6	TGTGCCAGCTCACCCACAGCGGGAGTAACTGGGGCCAACGTCCTGACTTTC	CASSPTAGVTGANVLTF
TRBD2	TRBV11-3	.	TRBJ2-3	TGTGCCAGCAGCTTATCTAGCGGGAGGACAGATACGCAGTATTTT	CASSLSSGRTDTQYF
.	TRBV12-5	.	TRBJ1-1	TGTGCTAGTGCCCTAGCCCCGGGGGTGGCTTTCTTT	CASALAPGVAFF
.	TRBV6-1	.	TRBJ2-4	TGTGCCAGCAGTGAATATGGGCCCGCTCAGGGGCTGAGGGACATTCAGTACTTC	CASSEYGPAQGLRDIQYF
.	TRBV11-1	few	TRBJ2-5	TGTGCCAGCAGCTCCCGGGGAGATGGGGAGACCCAGTACTTC	CASSSRGDGETQYF
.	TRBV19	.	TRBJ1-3	TGTGCCAGTAGTATGATACAGGGAGGAAACACCATATATTTT	CASSMIQGGNTIYF
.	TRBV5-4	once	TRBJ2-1	TGTGCCAGCAGCTTGGAACACCATGAGCAGTTCTTC	CASSLEHHEQFF
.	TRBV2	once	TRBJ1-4	TGTGCCAGCAGTCGGAGTCAGGGTCGGGAAAAACTGTTTTTT	CASSRSQGREKLFF
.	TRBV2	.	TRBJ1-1	TGTGCCAGCAGTGAAGGGGGGACTGCACTTGAAGCTTTCTTT	CASSEGGTALEAFF
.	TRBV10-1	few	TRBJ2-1	TGCGCCAGCAGTGAGTCTGTTCCGAGCTCCTACAATGAGCAGTTCTTC	CASSESVPSSYNEQFF
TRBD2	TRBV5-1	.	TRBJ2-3	TGCGCCAGCAGCTTGGATTTCGGACTAGCGGGAGGCTTACGGCCCCCAGATACGCAGTATTTT	CASSLDFGLAGGLRPPDTQYF
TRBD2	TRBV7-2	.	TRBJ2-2	TGTGCCAGCAGCTTAGGGACTAGCGGGAGGGGGGAGCTGTTTTTT	CASSLGTSGRGELFF
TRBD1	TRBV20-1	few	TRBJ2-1	TGCAGTGCTAGTAATCCAGGGGGCTTCGATGAGCAGTTCTTC	CSASNPGGFDEQFF
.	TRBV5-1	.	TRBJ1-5	TGCGCCAGCAGCTTGGGTGGGCAGGCGGGGCAGCCCCAGCATTTT	CASSLGGQAGQPQHF
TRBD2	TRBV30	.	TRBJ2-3	TGTGCCTCTACTAGCGGGAGCTCAGATACGCAGTATTTT	CASTSGSSDTQYF
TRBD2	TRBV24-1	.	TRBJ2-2	TGTGCCACCAGTGCCTGGACTAGCGGGTCCTCCGGGGAGCTGTTTTTT	CATSAWTSGSSGELFF
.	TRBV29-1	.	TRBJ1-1	TGCAGCGTTAGTGGCCCAGGGCCACTAAGTGAAGCTTTCTTT	CSVSGPGPLSEAFF
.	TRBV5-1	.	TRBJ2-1	TGCGCCAGCATTGAGGGTACCAGCTCCTACAATGAGCAGTTCTTC	CASIEGTSSYNEQFF
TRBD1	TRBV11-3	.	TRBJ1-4	TGTGCCAGCAGCGCGTCCGGGACAGGGGATGAAAAACTGTTTTTT	CASSASGTGDEKLFF
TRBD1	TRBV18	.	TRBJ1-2	TGTGCCAGCTCCGCGGGACAGGGGTTGTACGGCTACACCTTC	CASSAGQGLYGYTF
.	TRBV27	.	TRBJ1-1	TGTGCCAGCAGCTTCGGGACACCGGGCGTCGGTGAAGCTTTCTTT	CASSFGTPGVGEAFF
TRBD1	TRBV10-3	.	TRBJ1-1	TGTGCCACCAGAGGAGGGGGCAGGGACACTGAAGCTTTCTTT	CATRGGGRDTEAFF
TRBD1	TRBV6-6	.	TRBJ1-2	TGTGCCAGCGACAGGGCTAACTATGGCTACACCTTC	CASDRANYGYTF
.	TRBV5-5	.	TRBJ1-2	TGTGCCAGCAGCGGGATGACAGAAGGGTTCTATGGCTACACCTTC	CASSGMTEGFYGYTF
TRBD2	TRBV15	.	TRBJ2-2	TGTGCCACCAGCAGCGGGACTAGCGGGAGGCTGAACACCGGGGAGCTGTTTTTT	CATSSGTSGRLNTGELFF
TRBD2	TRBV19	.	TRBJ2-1	TGTGCCAGTAGTTTAAGAGCGGGAGCCAGTGAGCAGTTCTTC	CASSLRAGASEQFF